The clone carrying this TCR beta chain was seen more than once but under ten times. Its antigen is undetermined. CDR1 and CDR2 (germline): SQVTM, ANQGSEA. This CDR3 is built from 12 residues. V shed 6 bases and J shed 2 bases, with 7 bases lying between them. Each CDR3 protein gets one entry after TCRdb re-called the RT-PCR reads with MiXCR. Here the sample spans about 650,000 distinct CDR3 sequences, approximately 14% being singletons. The entry originates in a study of response to subunit inactivated influenza vaccine. Broader study findings: The authors offered the suggestion that each seasonal influenza vaccination recruits few new T cells.

The sample consisted of PBMCs from blood, taken less than 15 days before vaccination. J is TRBJ2-2 and V is TRBV29-1; the D is unclear. The TCR originated in a man in his fifties who received an inactivated influenza vaccine. The CDR3 protein is CSVPSNTGELFF. CDR3 nucleotides: TGCAGCGTACCATCTAACACCGGGGAGCTGTTTTTT.